In this sample, the clone carrying this T cell receptor beta chain turned up many times. Its antigen is unidentified. These data originate in a study of T cells in Graves' hyperthyroidism and ophthalmopathy. RNA transcripts provided the source from which TCR beta CDR3 regions were amplified. The primer set for the first-round RT-PCR of the TCR CDR3 was HTBI. TCRdb reprocessed the multiplex PCR reads with MiXCR, giving one entry per CDR3 protein. Found here are more than 500,000 distinct CDR3 sequences, about 15% of them singletons; the top ten hold around 4.5%. The germline V gene encodes CDR1 SEHNR and CDR2 FQNEAQ (reference sequence). V lost 1 base to trimming and J lost 5 bases, with 14 bases between them. The length of the CDR3 is 15 residues. Patients showing uncontrolled infection, other autoimmune disease, pregnancy or lactation were ineligible. The PBMCs had their origin in 7.5 to 10 ml of fresh peripheral blood.

Whole-study results and caveats: Ophthalmopathy onset followed model prediction by a median around 6.6 months. In blood, most of the thyroid clonotypes expanded above 0.001 were also present.

This receptor was taken from a woman in her forties with Graves' ophthalmopathy. This chain connects TRBV7-9 to TRBJ2-5, with D uncertain. The specimen sequenced was blood. Written as DNA, the CDR3 is TGTGCCAGCAGCTTAGGTCCTCGCTCGACGGAGACCCAGTACTTC. Amino acid sequence: CASSLGPRSTETQYF.